These T cell receptor beta chains were read from a single sample in a study of T cell clones after liver transplantation. The repertoire was sequenced with immunoSEQ multiplex PCR; TCRdb's copy has only in-frame clones and lacks some. Among 50,000 to 60,000 clones listed, approximately 70% were seen once. The sequencing here drew on CD4+ T cells from blood, taken at the 15-month timepoint. The receptors stem from a human patient who received a liver transplant. Part of the T cell pool may stem from the graft donor. The CDR3 runs from the conserved cysteine through the conserved F or W. The D gene is left open where the match is weak. Clone size is given for some rows only: seen once, a few or many times, or a class if the clone is expanded.

abundance: few
v_gene: TRBV11-2
j_gene: TRBJ2-1
len: 17
d_gene: TRBD2
CDR3nt: TGTGCCAGCAGCTTTTCCCTAGGAGCGGGGATTAACAATGAGCAGTTCTTC
CDR3aa: CASSFSLGAGINNEQFF

abundance: few
v_gene: TRBV2
j_gene: TRBJ2-5
len: 16
d_gene: -
CDR3nt: TGTGCCAGCAAGAGGGGTTCCACCGCCAGGGCAGAGACCCAGTACTTC
CDR3aa: CASKRGSTARAETQYF

abundance: -
v_gene: TRBV5-4
j_gene: TRBJ2-2
len: 12
d_gene: -
CDR3nt: TGTGCCAGCAGCTTGGAGGGCGGGGAGCTGTTTTTT
CDR3aa: CASSLEGGELFF

abundance: once
v_gene: TRBV19
j_gene: TRBJ1-2
len: 15
d_gene: -
CDR3nt: TGTGCCAGTAGTATCGGGGGGGCGCCGGCCTATGGCTACACCTTC
CDR3aa: CASSIGGAPAYGYTF

abundance: -
v_gene: TRBV5-1
j_gene: TRBJ2-7
len: 14
d_gene: TRBD2
CDR3nt: TGCGCCAGCAGCTCATCGGGGGGGTCCTACGAGCAGTACTTC
CDR3aa: CASSSSGGSYEQYF

abundance: -
v_gene: TRBV7-8
j_gene: TRBJ1-6
len: 14
d_gene: TRBD1
CDR3nt: TGTGCCAGCAGCTTGGGACAGTTGAATTCACCCCTCCACTTT
CDR3aa: CASSLGQLNSPLHF

abundance: -
v_gene: TRBV28
j_gene: TRBJ1-5
len: 11
d_gene: -
CDR3nt: TGTGCCAGCAGTTCGATACAGCCCCAGCATTTT
CDR3aa: CASSSIQPQHF

abundance: -
v_gene: TRBV2
j_gene: TRBJ2-7
len: 12
d_gene: -
CDR3nt: TGTGCCAGTCAGGACTATTCCTACGAGCAGTACTTC
CDR3aa: CASQDYSYEQYF

abundance: -
v_gene: TRBV19
j_gene: TRBJ2-1
len: 12
d_gene: -
CDR3nt: TGTGCCAGTAGTATGGGCGGGAATGAGCAGTTCTTC
CDR3aa: CASSMGGNEQFF

abundance: -
v_gene: TRBV6-1
j_gene: TRBJ2-1
len: 12
d_gene: -
CDR3nt: TGTGCCAGGGAGACAGTCTACAATGAGCAGTTCTTC
CDR3aa: CARETVYNEQFF

abundance: few
v_gene: TRBV19
j_gene: TRBJ2-2
len: 15
d_gene: TRBD2
CDR3nt: TGTGCCAGTAGTAGGACTAGCGGGATCACCGGGGAGCTGTTTTTT
CDR3aa: CASSRTSGITGELFF

abundance: -
v_gene: TRBV6-6
j_gene: TRBJ2-2
len: 15
d_gene: -
CDR3nt: TGTGCCAGCAGTACTAGGGACCGGAGGGCCGGGGAGCTGTTTTTT
CDR3aa: CASSTRDRRAGELFF

abundance: -
v_gene: TRBV10-3
j_gene: TRBJ1-2
len: 13
d_gene: -
CDR3nt: TGTGCCATCAGAAGGGAGGGCGTGACCCTCTACACCTTC
CDR3aa: CAIRREGVTLYTF

abundance: few
v_gene: TRBV10-3
j_gene: TRBJ2-5
len: 14
d_gene: -
CDR3nt: TGTGCCATCAGTGAGCGGGGTAGCCAAGAGACCCAGTACTTC
CDR3aa: CAISERGSQETQYF

abundance: -
v_gene: TRBV18
j_gene: TRBJ2-5
len: 14
d_gene: -
CDR3nt: TGTGCCAGCTCACCGGGACCCGCCCAAGAGACCCAGTACTTC
CDR3aa: CASSPGPAQETQYF

abundance: -
v_gene: TRBV11-3
j_gene: TRBJ1-1
len: 18
d_gene: -
CDR3nt: TGTGCCAGCAGCTTAGATCAGAGCGGATCTAATATGAACACTGAAGCTTTCTTT
CDR3aa: CASSLDQSGSNMNTEAFF

abundance: -
v_gene: TRBV28
j_gene: TRBJ2-7
len: 15
d_gene: TRBD2
CDR3nt: TGTGCCAGCAGTCTCTACAGCGGGGGATCCTACGAGCAGTACTTC
CDR3aa: CASSLYSGGSYEQYF

abundance: once
v_gene: TRBV15
j_gene: TRBJ2-7
len: 13
d_gene: TRBD1
CDR3nt: TGTGCCACCGGGACAGGGACCTCCTACGAGCAGTACTTC
CDR3aa: CATGTGTSYEQYF

abundance: -
v_gene: TRBV6-1
j_gene: TRBJ2-3
len: 14
d_gene: -
CDR3nt: TGTGCCAGCAGTGGACGTGTGGGCACAGATACGCAGTATTTT
CDR3aa: CASSGRVGTDTQYF

abundance: many
v_gene: TRBV5-1
j_gene: TRBJ2-2
len: 15
d_gene: TRBD2
CDR3nt: TGCGCCAGCAGCTTTAGCGGGAAGAACACCGGGGAGCTGTTTTTT
CDR3aa: CASSFSGKNTGELFF

abundance: -
v_gene: TRBV21-1
j_gene: TRBJ1-5
len: 23
d_gene: -
CDR3nt: TGTGCCAGCAGCAAAATACCACATCCCAGCCCTAGGACAGGGGAGTTGAGCAATCAGCCCCAGCATTTT
CDR3aa: CASSKIPHPSPRTGELSNQPQHF

abundance: -
v_gene: TRBV7-9
j_gene: TRBJ1-1
len: 11
d_gene: -
CDR3nt: TGTGCCAGCAGCTTAGGAGGGGGAACTTTCTTT
CDR3aa: CASSLGGGTFF

abundance: few
v_gene: TRBV11-2
j_gene: TRBJ1-4
len: 15
d_gene: TRBD1
CDR3nt: TGTGCCAGCAGCTTAGGAGACAGGGTTGGGGAAAAACTGTTTTTT
CDR3aa: CASSLGDRVGEKLFF

abundance: -
v_gene: TRBV28
j_gene: TRBJ1-5
len: 16
d_gene: -
CDR3nt: TGTGCCAGCAGTTTAGGGGGGACACCGTACAATCAGCCCCAGCATTTT
CDR3aa: CASSLGGTPYNQPQHF

abundance: -
v_gene: TRBV6-1
j_gene: TRBJ1-2
len: 13
d_gene: -
CDR3nt: TGTGCCAGCACCGAGGGCAGGGACTATGGCTACACCTTC
CDR3aa: CASTEGRDYGYTF

abundance: few
v_gene: TRBV5-1
j_gene: TRBJ1-2
len: 14
d_gene: -
CDR3nt: TGCGCCAGCAGCTTGGTGGGAGGGAACTATGGCTACACCTTC
CDR3aa: CASSLVGGNYGYTF

abundance: -
v_gene: TRBV5-1
j_gene: TRBJ2-3
len: 15
d_gene: -
CDR3nt: TGCGCCAGCAGCTTGGACGGGACTAGCACAGATACGCAGTATTTT
CDR3aa: CASSLDGTSTDTQYF

abundance: -
v_gene: TRBV25-1
j_gene: TRBJ2-5
len: 15
d_gene: TRBD2
CDR3nt: TGTGCCAGCAGTTTGGAGACTAGCGGAGGGGAGACCCAGTACTTC
CDR3aa: CASSLETSGGETQYF

abundance: -
v_gene: TRBV2
j_gene: TRBJ2-5
len: 15
d_gene: TRBD2
CDR3nt: TGTGCCAGCACACCACTAGCGGGGGGCGAAAAGACCCAGTACTTC
CDR3aa: CASTPLAGGEKTQYF

abundance: -
v_gene: TRBV7-6
j_gene: TRBJ2-3
len: 16
d_gene: TRBD2
CDR3nt: TGTGCCAGCAGCGGAGGGACTAGCGCTCGCCCAGATACGCAGTATTTT
CDR3aa: CASSGGTSARPDTQYF

abundance: few
v_gene: TRBV5-1
j_gene: TRBJ2-2
len: 12
d_gene: -
CDR3nt: TGCGCCAGCAGTCAGGAGCTCGGGGAGCTGTTTTTT
CDR3aa: CASSQELGELFF

abundance: few
v_gene: TRBV30
j_gene: TRBJ1-6
len: 13
d_gene: -
CDR3nt: TGTGCCTGGAGTCCTGGTGGGAATTCACCCCTCCACTTT
CDR3aa: CAWSPGGNSPLHF

abundance: -
v_gene: TRBV5-6
j_gene: TRBJ2-5
len: 15
d_gene: TRBD2
CDR3nt: TGTGCCAGCAGCACCGGACTAGCGGGAGGAGAGACCCAGTACTTC
CDR3aa: CASSTGLAGGETQYF

abundance: many
v_gene: TRBV18
j_gene: TRBJ1-6
len: 13
d_gene: TRBD1
CDR3nt: TGTGCCAGCTCACCGGACAGGGGGTCACCCCTCCACTTT
CDR3aa: CASSPDRGSPLHF

abundance: few
v_gene: TRBV25-1
j_gene: TRBJ1-1
len: 13
d_gene: -
CDR3nt: TGTGCCAGCAGTGATTTCCGGGCCTCGGAAGCTTTCTTT
CDR3aa: CASSDFRASEAFF

abundance: once
v_gene: TRBV28
j_gene: TRBJ2-7
len: 12
d_gene: -
CDR3nt: TGTGCCAGCAGTGCCCAGACCTACGAGCAGTACTTC
CDR3aa: CASSAQTYEQYF

abundance: -
v_gene: TRBV7-7
j_gene: TRBJ2-5
len: 13
d_gene: -
CDR3nt: TGTGCTAGCAGCTTATTAGCGGAAGAGACCCAGTACTTC
CDR3aa: CASSLLAEETQYF

abundance: -
v_gene: TRBV5-5
j_gene: TRBJ1-6
len: 13
d_gene: TRBD1
CDR3nt: TGTGCCAGCAGCGTAAACAGGGGTTCACCCCTCCACTTT
CDR3aa: CASSVNRGSPLHF

abundance: -
v_gene: TRBV6-5
j_gene: TRBJ2-7
len: 14
d_gene: -
CDR3nt: TGTGCCAGCAGTAGTTGGACGACGTCCTACGAGCAGTACTTC
CDR3aa: CASSSWTTSYEQYF

abundance: -
v_gene: TRBV21-1
j_gene: TRBJ2-1
len: 17
d_gene: -
CDR3nt: TGTGCCAGCAGCAAGGGACTAGCGGGGGGGGTAATTTATGAGCAGTTCTTC
CDR3aa: CASSKGLAGGVIYEQFF

abundance: -
v_gene: TRBV6-1
j_gene: TRBJ1-2
len: 15
d_gene: -
CDR3nt: TGTGCCAGCAGTGAACAGCGCCATCCGCGAGATGGCTACACCTTC
CDR3aa: CASSEQRHPRDGYTF

abundance: -
v_gene: TRBV5-1
j_gene: TRBJ2-2
len: 15
d_gene: -
CDR3nt: TGCGCCAGCAGCTGGACGGCTGCGAACACCGGGGAGCTGTTTTTT
CDR3aa: CASSWTAANTGELFF

abundance: once
v_gene: TRBV7-6
j_gene: TRBJ2-7
len: 16
d_gene: TRBD2
CDR3nt: TGTGCCAGCAGCCGGCTATCGGGGGGAAACTCCTACGAGCAGTACTTC
CDR3aa: CASSRLSGGNSYEQYF

abundance: -
v_gene: TRBV5-1
j_gene: TRBJ2-3
len: 8
d_gene: -
CDR3nt: TGCGCCAGCAGCTCCCGGTATTTT
CDR3aa: CASSSRYF

abundance: -
v_gene: TRBV9
j_gene: TRBJ2-5
len: 12
d_gene: -
CDR3nt: TGTGCCAGCAGCGTAGCTGGAGAGACCCAGTACTTC
CDR3aa: CASSVAGETQYF

abundance: -
v_gene: TRBV5-4
j_gene: TRBJ2-5
len: 15
d_gene: TRBD1
CDR3nt: TGTGCCAGCAGCTCAAGGGACAGGGGCGGAGAGACCCAGTACTTC
CDR3aa: CASSSRDRGGETQYF

abundance: -
v_gene: TRBV19
j_gene: TRBJ2-1
len: 16
d_gene: TRBD2
CDR3nt: TGTGCCAGTAGTACTCCTAGCGGGAGTTTCTACAATGAGCAGTTCTTC
CDR3aa: CASSTPSGSFYNEQFF

abundance: -
v_gene: TRBV28
j_gene: TRBJ2-5
len: 14
d_gene: TRBD1
CDR3nt: TGTGCCAGCGAAGGGGGACAGTACCAAGAGACCCAGTACTTC
CDR3aa: CASEGGQYQETQYF

abundance: -
v_gene: TRBV2
j_gene: TRBJ2-5
len: 13
d_gene: -
CDR3nt: TGTGCCAGCAGTCCCGGGAATCGAGAGACCCAGTACTTC
CDR3aa: CASSPGNRETQYF

abundance: -
v_gene: TRBV19
j_gene: TRBJ1-4
len: 16
d_gene: -
CDR3nt: TGTGCCAGTAGCGGCAGGGGCGGAATTGGTCGTGAAAAACTGTTTTTT
CDR3aa: CASSGRGGIGREKLFF

abundance: -
v_gene: TRBV25-1
j_gene: TRBJ2-2
len: 13
d_gene: -
CDR3nt: TGTGCCAGCAGTGGGGTGGGAGCCGGGGAGCTGTTTTTT
CDR3aa: CASSGVGAGELFF

abundance: -
v_gene: TRBV2
j_gene: TRBJ2-3
len: 15
d_gene: -
CDR3nt: TGTGCCAGCAGACCTACTACACTGTCATCCGATACGCAGTATTTT
CDR3aa: CASRPTTLSSDTQYF